Listed below are T cell receptor beta chains from one sample, sequenced in a study of blood T cell repertoires in COVID-19. The method was immunoSEQ multiplex PCR; TCRdb's version includes in-frame clones alone and lacks a portion of them. The sample contains about 150,000 clones, 80% to 90% of which appear only once. The sequenced sample consisted of peripheral blood. The receptors derive from a man between 18 and 35 years old with COVID-19, enrolled during active disease. Each CDR3 is given with its conserved first and last residue. A D gene is named only where the DNA matches it firmly. Clone size is given for some rows only: seen once, a few or many times, or a class if the clone is expanded.

clone_size | v_call | d_call | cdr3_aa
- | TRBV12-5 | TRBD2 | CASGLGGLADLNEQFF
- | TRBV10-3 | - | CATWSSSYNEQFF
- | TRBV7-2 | - | CASSLNAGNSPLHF
- | TRBV30 | - | CAWSPLGGTDTQYF
- | TRBV28 | - | CASSFQGYTQYF
once | TRBV14 | - | CASSHGREKLLF
once | TRBV7-6 | - | CASSRRLGSYNEQFF
- | TRBV11-2 | - | CASSQSVDGGKTQYF
- | TRBV7-6 | - | CASSLGDLAYEQFF
- | TRBV7-9 | TRBD2 | CASSPTSGSYHEQYF
- | TRBV2 | - | CASRPREAVGSYEQYF
- | TRBV15 | TRBD1 | CATSRDDRDNQPQHF
- | TRBV11-2 | TRBD1 | CASSSTGGVQPQHF
- | TRBV28 | - | CASSLGGSRQPQHF
- | TRBV28 | - | CASSSSGRGRDLYEQYF
- | TRBV9 | TRBD2 | CASSVSGTSGYEQYF
- | TRBV29-1 | TRBD1 | CSVGQGSNQPQHF
once | TRBV29-1 | - | CSARSGGSYEQYF
- | TRBV14 | - | CASSQDRGSPFYEQYF
- | TRBV7-2 | - | CASSQISTDTQYF
- | TRBV7-8 | TRBD1 | CASSLRDRGSNSPLHF
- | TRBV30 | TRBD2 | CAWKRELSYEQYF
- | TRBV5-1 | - | CASSLDSDQETQYF
- | TRBV27 | - | CASSLEGEGAYEQYF
- | TRBV28 | - | CASTPPEGRTEAFF
- | TRBV27 | TRBD2 | CASGGLALRTDTQYF
- | TRBV2 | - | CASSEFGIHATNEKLFF
- | TRBV3-1/TRBV3-2 | - | CASSQGRGMSF
- | TRBV4-1 | TRBD1 | CASSPRQGAEQPQHF
- | TRBV10-3 | - | CAISTENYGYTF
- | TRBV4-3 | TRBD2 | CASSQGLAGAGSYEQYF
- | TRBV5-1 | TRBD1 | CASSLDGQGSGELFF
- | TRBV19 | - | CASSAGALQPQHF
- | TRBV2 | - | CASSYTRRGKETQYF
- | TRBV7-8 | TRBD2 | CASSSSGGGTGELFF
- | TRBV5-1 | TRBD1 | CASSLTAGGYNEQFF
- | TRBV14 | - | CASSTTAGTEAFF
- | TRBV28 | - | CASSLAPTDHYEQYF
- | TRBV6-5 | TRBD2 | CATEGGPKPNEQFF
- | TRBV28 | TRBD1 | CASRPTGLGQETQYF
- | TRBV5-1 | - | CASSLGRDFNYGYTF
- | TRBV4-3 | - | CASSQGTGVNYGYTF
- | TRBV5-8 | - | CASSARALRPQHF
- | TRBV28 | - | CASSGTGFYEQYF
- | TRBV7-2 | - | CASSLAGRESGNTIYF
- | TRBV27 | - | CASSSGAEGNQPQHF